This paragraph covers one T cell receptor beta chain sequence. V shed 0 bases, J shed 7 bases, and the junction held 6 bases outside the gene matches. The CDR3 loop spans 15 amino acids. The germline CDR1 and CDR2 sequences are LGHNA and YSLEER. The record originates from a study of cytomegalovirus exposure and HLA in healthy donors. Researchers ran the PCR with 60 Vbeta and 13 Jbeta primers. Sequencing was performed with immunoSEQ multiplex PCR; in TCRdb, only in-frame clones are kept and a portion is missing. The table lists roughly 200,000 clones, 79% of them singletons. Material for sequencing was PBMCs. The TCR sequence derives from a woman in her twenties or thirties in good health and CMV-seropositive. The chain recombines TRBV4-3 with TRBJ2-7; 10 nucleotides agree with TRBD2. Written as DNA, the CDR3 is TGCGCCAGCAGCCAAGAGGCTAGCGGGGGCTCAGAGCAGTACTTC. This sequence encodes CASSQEASGGSEQYF.